This T cell receptor beta chain emerged from a study of OX40 agonist ivuxolimab in advanced cancers. Study context: Every 2 weeks, patients got intravenous ivuxolimab at one of six dose levels (0.01-10 mg/kg).

This CDR3 has 17 residues. The germline V gene has CDR1 SGHRS and CDR2 YFSETQ. Losses at the gene ends were 4 bases for V and 6 bases for J; bases not matched to a gene: 12. Assay: immunoSEQ multiplex PCR; the TCRdb copy retains only in-frame clones and omits some. The profile covers about 94,000 clones, with roughly 84% appearing a single time and approximately 0.29% taken by the ten largest. The chain employs TRBV5-1 and TRBJ2-4, with TRBD1 identical over 11 bases. The TCR was taken from an adult with an advanced solid tumor such as melanoma, head and neck, liver or kidney cancer. The sample consisted of CD4+ or CD8+ T cells sorted from blood, taken in a trial of the OX40 agonist ivuxolimab. The CDR3 region is CASSLGPRDRGGNIQYF. CDR3 DNA sequence: TGCGCCAGCAGCCTAGGACCCCGGGACAGGGGGGGAAACATTCAGTACTTC. The variable domain in full, completed from reference TRBV5-1 and TRBJ2-4, reads KAGVTQTPRYLIKTRGQQVTLSCSPISGHRSVSWYQQTPGQGLQFLFEYFSETQRNKGNFPGRFSGRQFSNSRSEMNVSTLELGDSALYLCASSLGPRDRGGNIQYFGAGTRLSVL.